These T cell receptor beta chains were read from a single sample in a study of human T cells and chemical hapten exposure. TCRdb fed the RACE reads into MiXCR, producing one record per CDR3 protein. There are roughly 380,000 distinct CDR3 sequences in the sample; about 4.8% occur only once, and 2% to 2.5% lies in the top ten. Sequenced material: whole blood, taken in connection with sensitization to the hapten diphenylcyclopropenone (DPC). The origin of the receptors is a woman aged 50 to 60 with alopecia areata. Some clones in this sample may be carry-over from other donors' samples. CDR3s include the opening cysteine and the closing phenylalanine or tryptophan. The order of the fields is CDR3 protein, CDR3 DNA, D gene, J gene, clone size, V gene. A D gene is named only where the DNA matches it firmly. Clone size appears in some rows only: once, few, many, or a class for an expanded clone.

CSVDLGGDQPQHF | TGCAGCGTAGACCTGGGAGGTGATCAGCCCCAGCATTTT | . | TRBJ1-5 | few | TRBV29-1
CASSYGAQPQHF | TGTGCCAGCAGTTACGGCGCTCAGCCCCAGCATTTT | . | TRBJ1-5 | many | TRBV6-2/TRBV6-3
CASRALNTEAFF | TGTGCCAGCAGGGCTTTGAACACTGAAGCTTTCTTT | . | TRBJ1-1 | . | TRBV6-1
CAISEQTGGFYEQYF | TGTGCCATCAGTGAGCAAACAGGGGGCTTCTACGAGCAGTACTTC | TRBD1 | TRBJ2-7 | many | TRBV10-3
CASSQEASGRASEQFF | TGTGCCAGCAGCCAAGAGGCCAGCGGGAGGGCAAGTGAGCAGTTCTTC | TRBD2 | TRBJ2-1 | few | TRBV14
CASSGGTGSTGELFF | TGTGCCAGCAGTGGCGGGACAGGGAGCACCGGGGAGCTGTTTTTT | TRBD1 | TRBJ2-2 | many | TRBV2
CASRLTGTYSSEQYF | TGTGCCAGCAGGTTGACCGGGACTTACTCTTCCGAGCAGTACTTC | . | TRBJ2-7 | few | TRBV6-6
CASSSSGGPPYF | TGTGCCAGCAGTTCCAGCGGGGGTCCCCCCTACTTC | TRBD2 | TRBJ2-7 | . | TRBV6-5
CASVKRGDTGELFF | TGTGCCAGCGTTAAAAGGGGCGACACCGGGGAGCTGTTTTTT | . | TRBJ2-2 | many | TRBV13
CASRWEPGPRYEQYF | TGCGCCAGCAGGTGGGAGCCGGGACCCCGCTACGAGCAGTACTTC | . | TRBJ2-7 | . | TRBV5-1
CASIQPRGPMNTEAFF | TGTGCCAGCATCCAGCCAAGGGGCCCCATGAACACTGAAGCTTTCTTT | . | TRBJ1-1 | . | TRBV6-2/TRBV6-3
CASSNGPSGANVLTF | TGCGCCAGCAGCAACGGACCGTCTGGGGCCAACGTCCTGACTTTC | . | TRBJ2-6 | few | TRBV5-1
CASTEGENQPQHF | TGTGCCAGCACTGAGGGGGAAAATCAGCCCCAGCATTTT | . | TRBJ1-5 | many | TRBV2
CASSLALLRDISYNEQFF | TGTGCCAGCAGCTTAGCCCTCCTCCGGGACATCTCCTACAATGAGCAGTTCTTC | . | TRBJ2-1 | many | TRBV7-2
CASSLSGAPAGAKSTDTQYF | TGTGCCAGCAGTTTATCGGGTGCCCCAGCGGGAGCCAAGAGCACAGATACGCAGTATTTT | TRBD2 | TRBJ2-3 | few | TRBV27
CASSQADGNTIYF | TGTGCCAGCAGCCAAGCAGACGGAAACACCATATATTTT | . | TRBJ1-3 | many | TRBV7-9
CSGGGSSYEQYF | TGCAGCGGGGGAGGCAGCTCCTACGAGCAGTACTTC | . | TRBJ2-7 | many | TRBV29-1
CSVRLDQRGNTIYF | TGCAGCGTTCGCCTGGATCAGAGGGGGAACACCATATATTTT | . | TRBJ1-3 | many | TRBV29-1
CASGEGPSNQPQHF | TGTGCCAGCGGAGAGGGCCCTAGCAATCAGCCCCAGCATTTT | . | TRBJ1-5 | many | TRBV9
CASSQDRVYDEQFF | TGTGCCAGCAGCCAAGACAGGGTTTACGATGAGCAGTTCTTC | . | TRBJ2-1 | many | TRBV4-2
CATSRVETQYF | TGTGCCACCAGCAGAGTTGAGACCCAGTACTTC | . | TRBJ2-5 | many | TRBV15
CASSLSDRGGSPLHF | TGTGCCAGCAGTTTATCGGACAGGGGGGGTTCACCCCTCCACTTT | TRBD1 | TRBJ1-6 | many | TRBV27
CSVDANGYTF | TGCAGCGTTGATGCAAATGGCTACACCTTC | . | TRBJ1-2 | many | TRBV29-1
CASSLDPGLAGLYF | TGTGCCAGCAGCTTAGATCCCGGACTAGCGGGACTGTACTTC | TRBD2 | TRBJ2-5 | many | TRBV11-2
CSVDGSSYNEQFF | TGCAGCGTTGATGGAAGCTCCTACAATGAGCAGTTCTTC | . | TRBJ2-1 | many | TRBV29-1
CASSYSGQQPQHF | TGTGCCAGCAGTTACTCAGGACAACAGCCCCAGCATTTT | . | TRBJ1-5 | many | TRBV6-5
CASSQRLVSSYNSPLHF | TGCGCCAGCAGCCAAAGGCTCGTCAGCTCCTATAATTCACCCCTCCACTTT | . | TRBJ1-6 | many | TRBV4-1
CSARVGGRKYF | TGCAGTGCTAGAGTGGGCGGGAGGAAGTATTTT | TRBD2 | TRBJ2-3 | many | TRBV20-1
CASSRQGHYGYTF | TGTGCCAGCAGTCGCCAGGGCCACTATGGCTACACCTTC | . | TRBJ1-2 | many | TRBV12-3/TRBV12-4
CASSFMRANYGYTF | TGTGCCAGCAGTTTCATGCGGGCTAACTATGGCTACACCTTC | . | TRBJ1-2 | many | TRBV7-2
CASSLDWNEQFF | TGTGCCAGCAGCCTGGACTGGAATGAGCAGTTCTTC | . | TRBJ2-1 | . | TRBV7-2
CASSFSGDTGELFF | TGCGCCAGCAGCTTCTCAGGGGACACCGGGGAGCTGTTTTTT | . | TRBJ2-2 | many | TRBV5-1
CASSPTGSFSYNEQFF | TGTGCCAGCAGTCCCACAGGGAGCTTTTCCTACAATGAGCAGTTCTTC | . | TRBJ2-1 | many | TRBV11-2
CASSRREFDQPQHF | TGTGCCAGCAGCCGCAGGGAGTTCGATCAGCCCCAGCATTTT | . | TRBJ1-5 | . | TRBV11-2
CASSFGDQTQETQYF | TGCGCCAGCAGCTTCGGAGACCAGACACAAGAGACCCAGTACTTC | . | TRBJ2-5 | many | TRBV5-1
CASSWDSNNEQFF | TGTGCCAGCAGTTGGGACAGCAACAATGAGCAGTTCTTC | TRBD1 | TRBJ2-1 | few | TRBV28
CASSGWATSTDTQYF | TGTGCCAGCAGTGGGTGGGCCACTAGCACAGATACGCAGTATTTT | . | TRBJ2-3 | . | TRBV5-6
CASSFRLAGGRQFF | TGTGCCAGCAGTTTCCGACTAGCGGGAGGGCGGCAGTTCTTC | TRBD2 | TRBJ2-1 | . | TRBV12-3/TRBV12-4
CSVGDIEAFF | TGCAGCGTTGGGGACATAGAAGCTTTCTTT | . | TRBJ1-1 | many | TRBV29-1
CASTLAGAGELFF | TGCGCCAGCACGCTAGCGGGAGCCGGGGAGCTGTTTTTT | TRBD2 | TRBJ2-2 | many | TRBV5-1
CASSPLWESTDTQYF | TGTGCCAGCAGCCCGTTGTGGGAGAGCACAGATACGCAGTATTTT | . | TRBJ2-3 | . | TRBV27
CASSVEPGESDIQYF | TGTGCCAGCAGCGTAGAGCCGGGCGAATCGGACATTCAGTACTTC | . | TRBJ2-4 | . | TRBV9
CASSRTGDREQYF | TGTGCCAGCAGCCGGACAGGGGACCGGGAGCAGTACTTC | TRBD1 | TRBJ2-7 | many | TRBV6-5
CASSPRTGNEQFF | TGTGCCAGTAGTCCCCGGACAGGGAATGAGCAGTTCTTC | TRBD1 | TRBJ2-1 | few | TRBV19
CSARQGASTDTQYF | TGCAGTGCCAGACAGGGGGCATCCACAGATACGCAGTATTTT | TRBD1 | TRBJ2-3 | few | TRBV20-1
CASSFGGGYSPLHF | TGTGCCAGCAGCTTTGGAGGGGGATATTCACCCCTCCACTTT | . | TRBJ1-6 | many | TRBV7-2
CASSLDRDFNEKLFF | TGCGCCAGCAGCTTGGACCGGGATTTTAATGAAAAACTGTTTTTT | . | TRBJ1-4 | many | TRBV5-1
CASSYSGGASNQPQHF | TGTGCCAGCAGTTACTCCGGAGGGGCGAGCAATCAGCCCCAGCATTTT | . | TRBJ1-5 | . | TRBV6-5
CASSQAVRGQETQYF | TGCGCCAGCAGCCAAGCTGTCAGGGGGCAAGAGACCCAGTACTTC | TRBD1 | TRBJ2-5 | many | TRBV4-1
CASSPGGAGNTIYF | TGCGCCAGCAGCCCGGGGGGGGCTGGAAACACCATATATTTT | . | TRBJ1-3 | many | TRBV5-1
CASSYYLRSSDTQYF | TGTGCCAGCAGTTACTATTTAAGGAGTTCAGATACGCAGTATTTT | . | TRBJ2-3 | . | TRBV6-6
CSARMGLNTEAFF | TGCAGTGCTAGAATGGGATTGAACACTGAAGCTTTCTTT | . | TRBJ1-1 | few | TRBV20-1
CAWSPLYEQYF | TGTGCCTGGAGTCCTCTGTACGAGCAGTACTTC | . | TRBJ2-7 | many | TRBV30
CASSELGGISDADTQYF | TGTGCCAGCAGTGAACTTGGGGGAATTAGCGACGCAGATACGCAGTATTTT | . | TRBJ2-3 | . | TRBV2
CASSHEGTIYF | TGCGCCAGCAGCCACGAAGGGACCATATATTTT | . | TRBJ1-3 | many | TRBV5-1